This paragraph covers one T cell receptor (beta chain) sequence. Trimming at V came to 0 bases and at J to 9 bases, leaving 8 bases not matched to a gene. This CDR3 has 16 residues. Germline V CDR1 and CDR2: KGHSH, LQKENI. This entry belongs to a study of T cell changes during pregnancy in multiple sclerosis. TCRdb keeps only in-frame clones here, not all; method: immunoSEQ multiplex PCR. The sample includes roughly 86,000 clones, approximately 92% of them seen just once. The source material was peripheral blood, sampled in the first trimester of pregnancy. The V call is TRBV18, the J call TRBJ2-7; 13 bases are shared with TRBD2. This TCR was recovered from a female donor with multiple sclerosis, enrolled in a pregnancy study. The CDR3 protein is CASSPPGLAGHGWQYF. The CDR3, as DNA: TGTGCCAGCTCACCACCGGGACTAGCGGGGCACGGATGGCAGTACTTC.